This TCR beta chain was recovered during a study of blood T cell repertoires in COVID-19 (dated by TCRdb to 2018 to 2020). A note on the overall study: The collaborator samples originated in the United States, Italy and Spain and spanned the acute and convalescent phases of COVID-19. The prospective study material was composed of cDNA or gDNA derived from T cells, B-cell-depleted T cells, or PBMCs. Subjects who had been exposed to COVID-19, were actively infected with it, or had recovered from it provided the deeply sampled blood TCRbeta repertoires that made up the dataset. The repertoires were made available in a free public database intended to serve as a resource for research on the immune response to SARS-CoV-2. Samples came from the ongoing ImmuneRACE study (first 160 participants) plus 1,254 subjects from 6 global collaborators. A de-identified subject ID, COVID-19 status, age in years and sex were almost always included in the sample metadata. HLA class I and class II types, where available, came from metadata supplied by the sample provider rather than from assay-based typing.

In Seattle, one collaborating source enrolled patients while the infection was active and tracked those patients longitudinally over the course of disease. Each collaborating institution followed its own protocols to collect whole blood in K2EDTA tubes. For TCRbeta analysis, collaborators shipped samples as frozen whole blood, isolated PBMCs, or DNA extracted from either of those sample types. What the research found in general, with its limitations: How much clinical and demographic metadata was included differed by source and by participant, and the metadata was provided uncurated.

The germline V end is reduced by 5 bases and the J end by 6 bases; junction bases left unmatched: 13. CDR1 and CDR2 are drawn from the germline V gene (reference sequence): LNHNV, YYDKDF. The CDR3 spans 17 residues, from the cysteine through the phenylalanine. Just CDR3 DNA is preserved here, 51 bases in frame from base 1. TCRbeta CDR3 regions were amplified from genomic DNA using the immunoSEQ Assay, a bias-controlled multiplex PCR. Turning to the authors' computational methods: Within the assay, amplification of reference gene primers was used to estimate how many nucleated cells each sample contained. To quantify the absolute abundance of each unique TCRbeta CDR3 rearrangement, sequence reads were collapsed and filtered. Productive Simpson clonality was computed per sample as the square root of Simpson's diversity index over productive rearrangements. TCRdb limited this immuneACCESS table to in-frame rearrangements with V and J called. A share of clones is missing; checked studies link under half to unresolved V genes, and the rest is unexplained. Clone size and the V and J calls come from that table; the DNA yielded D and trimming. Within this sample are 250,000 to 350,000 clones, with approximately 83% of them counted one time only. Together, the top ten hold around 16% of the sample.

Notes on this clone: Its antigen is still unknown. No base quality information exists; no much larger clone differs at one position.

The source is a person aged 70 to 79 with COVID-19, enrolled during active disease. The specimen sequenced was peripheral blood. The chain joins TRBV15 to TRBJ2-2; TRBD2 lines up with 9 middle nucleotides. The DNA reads TGTGCCACCAGCCAACGACTTCTAGCGGGGTTCGCCGGGGAGCTGTTTTTT. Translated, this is CATSQRLLAGFAGELFF.